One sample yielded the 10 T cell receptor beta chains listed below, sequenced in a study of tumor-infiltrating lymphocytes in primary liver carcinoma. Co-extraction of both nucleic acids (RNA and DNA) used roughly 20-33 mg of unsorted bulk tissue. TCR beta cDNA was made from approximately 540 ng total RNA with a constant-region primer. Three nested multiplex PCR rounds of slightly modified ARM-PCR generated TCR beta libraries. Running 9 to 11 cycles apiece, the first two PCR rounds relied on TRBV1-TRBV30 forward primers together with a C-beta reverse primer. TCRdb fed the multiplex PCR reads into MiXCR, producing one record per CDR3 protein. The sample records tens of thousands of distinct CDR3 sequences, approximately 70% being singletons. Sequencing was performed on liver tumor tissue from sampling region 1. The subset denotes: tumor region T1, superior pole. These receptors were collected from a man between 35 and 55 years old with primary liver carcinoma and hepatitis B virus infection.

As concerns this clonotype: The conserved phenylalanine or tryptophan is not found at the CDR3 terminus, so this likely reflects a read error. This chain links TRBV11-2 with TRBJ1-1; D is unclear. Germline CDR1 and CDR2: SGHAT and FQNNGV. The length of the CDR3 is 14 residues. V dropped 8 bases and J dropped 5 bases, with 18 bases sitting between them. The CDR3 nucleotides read TGTGCCAGCTGCATAGCCGGTTCCGTAACTGAAGCTTTCCTT. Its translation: CASCIAGSVTEAFL.

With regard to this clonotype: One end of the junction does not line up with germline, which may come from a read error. CDR3 amino acids: CASTSDWGSSGANVLTF. The CDR3 region has the DNA TGTGCCAGTACTTCCGATTGGGGAAGCTCTGGGGCCAACGTCCTGACCTTC. The rearrangement uses TRBV6-1 and TRBJ2-6; D perhaps matches TRBD1 (5 bases). Germline CDR1 is MNHNS and CDR2 is SASEGT. The CDR3 extends over 17 amino acids.

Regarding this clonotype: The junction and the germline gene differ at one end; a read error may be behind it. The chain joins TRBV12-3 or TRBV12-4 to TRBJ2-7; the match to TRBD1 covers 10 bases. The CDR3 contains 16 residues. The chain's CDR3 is CASSLGGGTGDYEQYF. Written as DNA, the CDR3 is TGTGCCAGCAGTTTGGGGGGAGGGACAGGGGACTACGAACAGTACTTC.

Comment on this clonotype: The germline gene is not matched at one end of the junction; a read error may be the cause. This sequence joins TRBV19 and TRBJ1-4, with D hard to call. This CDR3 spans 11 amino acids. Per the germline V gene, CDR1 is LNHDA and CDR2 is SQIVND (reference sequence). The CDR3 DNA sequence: TGTGCCAATAGTGGGAATGAAAAACTGTTTTTT. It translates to CANSGNEKLFF.

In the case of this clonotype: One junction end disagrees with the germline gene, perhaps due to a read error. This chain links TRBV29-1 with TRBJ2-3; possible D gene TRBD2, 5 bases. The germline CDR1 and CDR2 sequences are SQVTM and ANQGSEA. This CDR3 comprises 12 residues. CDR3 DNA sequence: TGTAGCGTTAGGGCTAGCACAGATATGCAGTATTTT. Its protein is CSVRASTDMQYF.

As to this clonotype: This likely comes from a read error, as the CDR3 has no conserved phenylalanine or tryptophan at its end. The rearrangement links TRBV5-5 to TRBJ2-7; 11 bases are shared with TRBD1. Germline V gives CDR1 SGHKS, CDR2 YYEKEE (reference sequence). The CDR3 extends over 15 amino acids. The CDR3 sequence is CVSSWAGTGGYEQYL. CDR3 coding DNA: TGTGTCAGCAGCTGGGCCGGGACAGGGGGTTACGAGCAGTACCTC.

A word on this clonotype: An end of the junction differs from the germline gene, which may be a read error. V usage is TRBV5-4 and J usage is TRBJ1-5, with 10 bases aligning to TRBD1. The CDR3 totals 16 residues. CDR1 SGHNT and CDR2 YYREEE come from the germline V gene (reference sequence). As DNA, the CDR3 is TGTACCAGCAGCTCGGGGGGACAGGGGAGCAATCAGCCCCAGCATTTT. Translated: CTSSSGGQGSNQPQHF.

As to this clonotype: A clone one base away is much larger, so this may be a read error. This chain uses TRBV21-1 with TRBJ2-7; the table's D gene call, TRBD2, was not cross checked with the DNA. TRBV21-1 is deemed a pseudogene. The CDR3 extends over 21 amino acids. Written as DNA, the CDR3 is TGTGCCAGCAGCAAAGTGGTCTATGAGGGGACTAGCGGGAGTCCTAACTACGAGCAGTGCTTC. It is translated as CASSKVVYEGTSGSPNYEQCF.

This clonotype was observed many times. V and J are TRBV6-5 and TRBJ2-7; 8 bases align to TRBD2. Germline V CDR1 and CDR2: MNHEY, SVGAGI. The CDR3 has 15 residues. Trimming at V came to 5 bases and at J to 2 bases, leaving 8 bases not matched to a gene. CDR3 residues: CASSPSAGGPYEQYF. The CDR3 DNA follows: TGTGCCAGCAGTCCTTCGGCGGGAGGCCCCTACGAGCAGTACTTC.

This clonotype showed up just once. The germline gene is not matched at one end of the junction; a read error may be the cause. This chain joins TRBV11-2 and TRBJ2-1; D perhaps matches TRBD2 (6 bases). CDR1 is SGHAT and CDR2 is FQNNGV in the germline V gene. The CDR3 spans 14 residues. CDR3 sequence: CDSSSAGPGNEQFF. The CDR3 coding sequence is TGTGACAGCAGCTCAGCGGGCCCTGGGAATGAACAGTTCTTC.